This is a list of T cell receptor beta chains from one sample in a study of cytomegalovirus exposure and HLA in healthy donors. This table comes from immunoSEQ multiplex PCR, and its TCRdb copy is limited to in-frame clones, with some not included. The sample has over 85,000 clones, roughly four fifths seen once. The material sequenced was PBMCs. These receptors all stem from a man aged 40-49 years in good health and CMV-seronegative. The CDR3 runs from the conserved cysteine through the conserved F or W. Fields, in order: D gene, V gene, clone size, J gene, CDR3 DNA, CDR3 protein. The D gene is left open where the match is weak. Not all rows give a size; the values are once, few, many and, for expanded clones, a class.

NA	TRBV18	NA	TRBJ1-6	TGTGCCAGCTCACCAATGGGGGGAGATAATTCACCCCTCCACTTT	CASSPMGGDNSPLHF
TRBD1	TRBV18	NA	TRBJ2-1	TGTGCCAGCTCACGTTCGACAGGGGGCTACAATGAGCAGTTCTTC	CASSRSTGGYNEQFF
NA	TRBV6-5	NA	TRBJ2-7	TGTGCCAGCAGTTACTCTAAGAGTACCGATACGGGGCAGTACTTC	CASSYSKSTDTGQYF
NA	TRBV2	NA	TRBJ2-3	TGTGCCAGCAGCTACTCGGGGGATACGCAGTATTTT	CASSYSGDTQYF
NA	TRBV7-9	NA	TRBJ2-2	TGTGCCAGCAGCTTAGGGAGCACCGGGGAGCTGTTTTTT	CASSLGSTGELFF
NA	TRBV7-9	few	TRBJ1-2	TGTGCCAGCAGTCAGAACGAGAGGGAGCATGGCTACACCTTC	CASSQNEREHGYTF
TRBD1	TRBV5-1	NA	TRBJ2-5	TGCGCCAGCAGCTTGGCGCTGGGACAGGAAGAGACCCAGTACTTC	CASSLALGQEETQYF
NA	TRBV13	NA	TRBJ2-5	TGTGCCAGCAGTCTAGCGATGGGAGGCAAAGAGACCCAGTACTTC	CASSLAMGGKETQYF
TRBD1	TRBV5-6	NA	TRBJ2-7	TGTGCCAGCAGCTTTCCCCCGTCTAGACAGGGGGCTTTCGAGCAGTACTTC	CASSFPPSRQGAFEQYF
NA	TRBV7-2	NA	TRBJ1-5	TGTGCCAGCAGCTGGGGGGGACAGCCCCAGCATTTT	CASSWGGQPQHF
TRBD1	TRBV29-1	NA	TRBJ2-1	TGCAGCGTAATAGGGACAGGGAGAGCCAATGAGCAGTTCTTC	CSVIGTGRANEQFF
TRBD2	TRBV10-3	few	TRBJ2-1	TGTGCCATCAGTCCATCAGCGGGGGACTCCTACAATGAGCAGTTCTTC	CAISPSAGDSYNEQFF
TRBD1	TRBV19	NA	TRBJ1-2	TGTGCCAGTAGTAGGGACAGCTTCTCTAACTATGGCTACACCTTC	CASSRDSFSNYGYTF
TRBD1	TRBV7-8	NA	TRBJ1-5	TGTGCCAGCAGCAGAGACAGGGCCCTAACGGGGAATCAGCCCCAGCATTTT	CASSRDRALTGNQPQHF
NA	TRBV28	NA	TRBJ2-7	TGTGCCAGCAGTTTAGGAGAACAGGGTCGCCACGAGCAGTACTTC	CASSLGEQGRHEQYF
NA	TRBV4-1	NA	TRBJ2-7	TGCGCCAGCAGCCTAATCTGGGGCGGCGACTCCTACGAGCAGTACTTC	CASSLIWGGDSYEQYF
NA	TRBV27	NA	TRBJ1-5	TGTGCCAGCAGCTTAACGGGGGGAGACAATCAGCCCCAGCATTTT	CASSLTGGDNQPQHF
TRBD1	TRBV5-1	NA	TRBJ1-5	TGCGCCAGCAGCCCGGGGGCAGGGGGCGGAGAACAGCCCCAGCATTTT	CASSPGAGGGEQPQHF
NA	TRBV5-1	NA	TRBJ2-5	TGCGCCAGCAGCTACGGTGTCCAAGAGACCCAGTACTTC	CASSYGVQETQYF
NA	TRBV6-5	NA	TRBJ1-2	TGTGCCAGCAGTCAGACAAGGTCCTATGGCTACACCTTC	CASSQTRSYGYTF
NA	TRBV7-9	NA	TRBJ2-3	TGTGCCAGCAGCTTAGTCGGGGGGCCAGATACGCAGTATTTT	CASSLVGGPDTQYF
NA	TRBV28	NA	TRBJ1-2	TGTGCCAGCAGTCCCGGAGGTAACTATGGCTACACCTTC	CASSPGGNYGYTF
NA	TRBV25-1	NA	TRBJ2-7	TGTGCCAGCAGCCAGGCGGGGACCTACGAGCAGTACTTC	CASSQAGTYEQYF
TRBD1	TRBV11-2	NA	TRBJ1-1	TGTGCCAGCAGCTTCGACAGGGTAACAGCTTTCTTT	CASSFDRVTAFF
TRBD1	TRBV13	NA	TRBJ1-6	TGTGCCAGCAGCTCGGACAGGGGGCCAGATTCACCCCTCCACTTT	CASSSDRGPDSPLHF
TRBD1	TRBV5-4	NA	TRBJ1-2	TGTGCCAGCAGCCGAGACAGGGTATCTCACTATGGCTACACCTTC	CASSRDRVSHYGYTF
NA	TRBV7-9	NA	TRBJ2-5	TGTGCCAGCAGCTTAGGCGGGGTGGAGACCCAGTACTTC	CASSLGGVETQYF
NA	TRBV23-1	NA	TRBJ1-1	TGCGCCAGCAGGGGGGGGCGATCTGAAGCTTTCTTT	CASRGGRSEAFF
TRBD1	TRBV4-1	NA	TRBJ2-7	TGCGCCAGCAGCAGGGACAGGGGTTACGAGCAGTACTTC	CASSRDRGYEQYF
TRBD2	TRBV7-6	NA	TRBJ2-7	TGTGCCAGCAGCTTGACTAGCGGGGGCAGGTACGAGCAGTACTTC	CASSLTSGGRYEQYF
NA	TRBV11-2	NA	TRBJ2-5	TGTGCCAGCAGCTTAGGGGGGGGCAGGGTGCAAGAGACCCAGTACTTC	CASSLGGGRVQETQYF
TRBD1	TRBV5-4	NA	TRBJ1-4	TGTGCCAGCAGGATACAGGGGGCGGGTGAAAAACTGTTTTTT	CASRIQGAGEKLFF
NA	TRBV30	many	TRBJ1-2	TGTGCCTGGAGTGTACAGGCGAACTATGGCTACACCTTC	CAWSVQANYGYTF
TRBD2	TRBV5-1	once	TRBJ2-1	TGCGCCAGCAGCTTGGCCGGGACTAGCGGCTACAATGAGCAGTTCTTC	CASSLAGTSGYNEQFF
TRBD2	TRBV5-1	few	TRBJ2-3	TGCGCCAGCAGCGCACTAGGGACTAGCAGTGAGGCGCAGTATTTT	CASSALGTSSEAQYF
NA	TRBV19	once	TRBJ2-7	TGTGCCAGTAGTATATTTGGGGACACCTCGTCCTCCTACGAGCAGTACTTC	CASSIFGDTSSSYEQYF
NA	TRBV4-1	NA	TRBJ2-3	TGCGCCAGCAGCCAAGATTTGAGGGTACTTCAGTATTTT	CASSQDLRVLQYF
TRBD2	TRBV11-2	once	TRBJ2-1	TGTGCCAGCAGCTTCGGGGGGAAGCAGTTCTTC	CASSFGGKQFF
NA	TRBV2	few	TRBJ1-1	TGTGCCAGCAGTGAAGCCGGTGGTCCGCGAGGCACTGAAGCTTTCTTT	CASSEAGGPRGTEAFF
TRBD1	TRBV5-4	NA	TRBJ1-2	TGTGCCAGCAGCCCGTCGACAGGGGACTATGGCTACACCTTC	CASSPSTGDYGYTF
TRBD1	TRBV5-1	NA	TRBJ2-7	TGCGCCAGCAGCTTCCCGGACAGGGTGTACGAGCAGTACTTC	CASSFPDRVYEQYF
TRBD1	TRBV5-1	NA	TRBJ1-2	TGCGCCAGCAGGGGGCCGACAGGGGCTAAATATGGCTACACCTTC	CASRGPTGAKYGYTF
NA	TRBV7-9	NA	TRBJ2-3	TGTGCCAGCGCTCAGGCAGATACGCAGTATTTT	CASAQADTQYF
NA	TRBV9	NA	TRBJ2-5	TGTGCCAGCAGCGTAGCCCCGACACCCCAGGAAACCCAGTACTTC	CASSVAPTPQETQYF
TRBD2	TRBV5-4	NA	TRBJ2-3	TGTGCCAGCAGTTCTAAGCGGGGGGGCCCAGATACGCAGTATTTT	CASSSKRGGPDTQYF
NA	TRBV6-6	NA	TRBJ1-6	TGTGCCAGCAGTTCGACCGGGACTTTTGTTTCACCCCTCCACTTT	CASSSTGTFVSPLHF
NA	TRBV28	NA	TRBJ1-6	TGTGCCAGCAGTTCATCAGGGACCTATAATTCACCCCTCCACTTT	CASSSSGTYNSPLHF
NA	TRBV6-6	NA	TRBJ1-5	TGTGCCAGCAGTGACGGGAACAATCAGCCCCAGCATTTT	CASSDGNNQPQHF
NA	TRBV19	NA	TRBJ2-7	TGTGCCAGTAGCCCGGGGGCCTACGAGCAGTACTTC	CASSPGAYEQYF
TRBD1	TRBV28	few	TRBJ1-2	TGTGCCAGCAGTTTATTGGATTGGACAGGGAGGCTTTTTGGCTACACCTTC	CASSLLDWTGRLFGYTF
TRBD1	TRBV28	NA	TRBJ1-1	TGTGCCAGCAGTGAGCCAGGGGGGAACACTGAAGCTTTCTTT	CASSEPGGNTEAFF
NA	TRBV4-1	NA	TRBJ2-5	TGCGCCAGCTGCTCGGTGTGGGCAGAGACCCAGTACTTC	CASCSVWAETQYF
NA	TRBV11-2	NA	TRBJ2-3	TGTGCCAGCAGCTTGAAAGGTGGGCATAGCACAGATACGCAGTATTTT	CASSLKGGHSTDTQYF
NA	TRBV9	once	TRBJ1-1	TGTGCCAGCAGCGTTCACGGAGCGGACACTGAAGCTTTCTTT	CASSVHGADTEAFF
NA	TRBV6-5	NA	TRBJ1-1	TGTGCCAGCAGCCCTCCTCACGGGACAAACGGAGCTTTCTTT	CASSPPHGTNGAFF
NA	TRBV4-3	few	TRBJ1-4	TGCGCCAGCAGCCAAGATCAACCCCAAGTCTCCGGGGTAGAACTGTTTTTT	CASSQDQPQVSGVELFF
NA	TRBV2	once	TRBJ1-2	TGTGCCAGCAGTGCCCAGGGGTTGGGTGGCTACACCTTC	CASSAQGLGGYTF
TRBD1	TRBV5-1	NA	TRBJ1-1	TGCGCCAGCAGCTTAAACCGGGTGGGGACAGGGTTGGAAGCTTTCTTT	CASSLNRVGTGLEAFF
NA	TRBV5-4	NA	TRBJ2-5	TGTGCCAGCAGCTTGGATCGGTATCAAGAGACCCAGTACTTC	CASSLDRYQETQYF